These 29 T cell receptor beta chains were all obtained from the same sample, sequenced in a study of T cell changes during pregnancy in multiple sclerosis. Here immunoSEQ multiplex PCR was the method, and the copy in TCRdb shows in-frame clones only, minus some. The sample comprises about 51,000 clones, roughly 92% of which are singletons, and just under 0.6% rests with the top ten. Sequencing was performed on CD4+ T cells from peripheral blood mononuclear cells, taken in the second trimester of pregnancy. The receptors were gathered from a female donor with multiple sclerosis, enrolled in a pregnancy study.

The chain links TRBV7-8 to TRBJ1-2, with D tentatively TRBD1 (6 bases). The germline gives CDR1 SGHVS, CDR2 FQNEAQ. The CDR3 spans 13 residues. Trimming took 3 bases from V and 5 from J, leaving 10 bases between them. DNA of the CDR3: TGTGCCAGCAGCTTCGTTCAGGGGTATGGCTACACCTTC. This encodes CASSFVQGYGYTF.

This chain connects TRBV5-4 to TRBJ2-7, with TRBD1 matching over 9 bases. The CDR3 is 14 amino acids. Trimming at V came to 1 base and at J to 5 bases, leaving 4 bases not matched to a gene. The germline gives CDR1 SGHNT, CDR2 YYREEE (reference sequence). The CDR3 spells CASSLRGQGNEQYF. CDR3 DNA sequence: TGTGCCAGCAGCTTGCGTGGACAGGGGAACGAGCAGTACTTC.

The rearrangement uses TRBV6-5 and TRBJ2-2; D not certain. V was pared by 8 bases and J by 1 base, with 11 bases between. Germline V gene sequence: CDR1 MNHEY, CDR2 SVGAGI. The CDR3 has 14 amino acids. This CDR3 reads CASRRIMNTGELFF. The CDR3, as DNA: TGTGCCAGCCGGCGGATAATGAACACCGGGGAGCTGTTTTTT.

This rearrangement joins TRBV6-6 to TRBJ2-3, with D possibly being TRBD1 (6 bases). Deletions cut 2 bases from V and 3 bases from J, with 6 bases between. The CDR3 spans 13 residues. Germline assignment: CDR1 MNHNY and CDR2 SVGAGI (reference sequence). CDR3 protein: CASSYRGTDTQYF. CDR3 DNA sequence: TGTGCCAGCAGTTACAGGGGGACAGATACGCAGTATTTT.

This chain links TRBV7-3 with TRBJ1-1; D is possibly TRBD1 (5 bases). The CDR3 spans 13 residues. V was trimmed by 5 bases and J by 4 bases, leaving 11 bases between them. Germline loops: CDR1 SGHTA, CDR2 FQGTGA. The CDR3 is CASSKGLLTEAFF. In nucleotides, the CDR3 is TGTGCCAGCAGCAAGGGACTGCTCACTGAAGCTTTCTTT.

The V and J genes are TRBV19 and TRBJ2-1; a weak D match, TRBD2 (5 bases). The CDR3 is made up of 13 amino acids. V lost 1 base to trimming and J lost 10 bases, with 11 bases between them. CDR1 and CDR2 (germline): LNHDA, SQIVND (reference sequence). The CDR3 protein is CASSIGNGNEQFF. The CDR3 bases are TGTGCCAGTAGTATAGGTAACGGGAACGAGCAGTTCTTC.

The rearrangement uses TRBV7-2 and TRBJ1-5, with a tentative D call TRBD1 (5 bases). Germline CDR1 reads SGHTA; CDR2 reads FQGNSA. This CDR3 spans 14 amino acids. V lost 5 bases and J lost 1, with 9 bases in between. The CDR3, as DNA: TGTGCCAGCAGCGACCGACAGAGCAATCAGCCCCAGCATTTT. This gives the protein CASSDRQSNQPQHF.

This clone was recorded only once. The chain recombines TRBV18 with TRBJ1-1; weak D call: TRBD1 (6 bases). V dropped 3 bases and J dropped 4 bases, with 12 bases sitting between them. The CDR3 totals 14 residues. Germline values: CDR1 KGHSH, CDR2 LQKENI. CDR3 DNA sequence: TGTGCCAGCTCACCGTGGGGGCAGAGCACTGAAGCTTTCTTT. Protein product: CASSPWGQSTEAFF. Using reference TRBV18 and TRBJ1-1 for the parts outside the CDR3, the full variable domain is NAGVMQNPRHLVRRRGQEARLRCSPMKGHSHVYWYRQLPEEGLKFMVYLQKENIIDESGMPKERFSAEFPKEGPSILRIQQVVRGDSAAYFCASSPWGQSTEAFFGQGTRLTVV.

The V gene is TRBV25-1, the J gene TRBJ2-3; tentatively, D is TRBD2 (6 bases). The CDR3 is 13 amino acids. Germline V lookup: CDR1 MGHDK, CDR2 SYGVNS. Between the trimmed V and J ends, which lost 5 bases and 11 bases, there was a span of 17 bases. CDR3 sequence: CASSRGSGFKQYF. For the CDR3, the DNA is TGTGCCAGCAGTCGGGGGTCGGGGTTTAAGCAGTATTTT.

The rearrangement joins TRBV14 to TRBJ2-1; TRBD2 might be the D (5 bases). V was trimmed by 0 bases and J by 7 bases, leaving 13 bases between them. CDR3 length equals 15 residues. Germline CDR1 and CDR2: SGHDN and FVKESK. The CDR3 is CASSQDVGLRNEQFF. Written as DNA, the CDR3 is TGTGCCAGCAGCCAAGATGTAGGACTCCGAAATGAGCAGTTCTTC. The full variable domain, in which reference TRBV14 and TRBJ2-1 provide the parts outside the CDR3, is EAGVTQFPSHSVIEKGQTVTLRCDPISGHDNLYWYRRVMGKEIKFLLHFVKESKQDESGMPNNRFLAERTGGTYSTLKVQPAELEDSGVYFCASSQDVGLRNEQFFGPGTRLTVL.

The gene calls are TRBV6-5 and TRBJ1-1; TRBD1 aligns across 11 bases. CDR1 and CDR2 (germline): MNHEY, SVGAGI. Trimming at V came to 5 bases and at J to 3 bases, leaving 5 bases not matched to a gene. This CDR3 has 15 residues. This chain's CDR3 is CASSGQGAGDTEAFF. The CDR3, as DNA: TGTGCCAGCAGTGGACAGGGGGCTGGAGACACTGAAGCTTTCTTT.

The chain has TRBV7-2 and TRBJ2-7; D possibly corresponds to TRBD1 (6 bases). Germline V gene sequence: CDR1 SGHTA, CDR2 FQGNSA. Trimming cost V 4 bases and J 2 bases, with 9 bases left between them. The CDR3 runs 13 residues. The CDR3 loop reads CASSSRGPYEQYF. The CDR3 DNA reads as TGTGCCAGCAGCTCCAGGGGCCCCTACGAGCAGTACTTC.

This chain links TRBV5-1 with TRBJ2-7, with D perhaps TRBD1 (5 bases). The V and J ends lost 3 bases and 0 bases respectively, with 10 bases between them. This CDR3 comprises 14 residues. Germline lookup yields CDR1 SGHRS and CDR2 YFSETQ. The CDR3 loop reads CASSSDSLSYEQYF. Written as DNA, the CDR3 is TGCGCCAGCAGCTCCGACAGTCTCTCCTACGAGCAGTACTTC.

J is TRBJ1-2 and V is TRBV18; maybe TRBD1 (5 bases). This CDR3 comprises 13 residues. V lost 1 base to trimming and J lost 8 bases, with 11 bases between them. Looked up from germline, CDR1 is KGHSH and CDR2 is LQKENI. CDR3 coding DNA: TGTGCCAGCTCACCACTTCAGGGAATAGGCTACACCTTC. As protein: CASSPLQGIGYTF.

The chain joins TRBV19 to TRBJ2-6; a possible D gene is TRBD1 (6 bases). V was shortened by 5 bases and J by 2 bases, with 10 bases between the two germline ends. The germline gives CDR1 LNHDA, CDR2 SQIVND (reference sequence). The CDR3 sequence is 15 residues long. The CDR3 bases are TGTGCCAGTAGTCGACAGGAAGCTGGGGCCAACGTCCTGACTTTC. This encodes CASSRQEAGANVLTF.

This clone was detected only a few times. This chain joins TRBV10-3 and TRBJ1-4; D not resolved. Germline-derived CDR1 and CDR2 are ENHRY and SYGVKD. V shed 0 bases and J shed 8 bases, with 13 bases lying between them. This CDR3 contains 15 residues. CDR3 DNA: TGTGCCATCAGTGAGTCTGGACTGGGTGCGGAAAAACTGTTTTTT. This encodes CAISESGLGAEKLFF.

The chain uses TRBV7-2 and TRBJ2-4; 8 nucleotides line up with TRBD1. This CDR3 comprises 14 residues. J was trimmed by 8 bases and V by 5 bases; bases with no gene match: 8. Germline V gene data show CDR1 as SGHTA and CDR2 as FQGNSA. CDR3 sequence: CASSDRTGPDIQYF. CDR3 DNA sequence: TGTGCCAGCAGCGATCGGACAGGGCCAGACATTCAGTACTTC.

This rearrangement joins TRBV2 to TRBJ1-4, with D uncertain. V gave up 7 bases and J gave up 0 bases, with 12 bases separating them. Germline CDR1 SNHLY, CDR2 FYNNEI. This CDR3 is 15 amino acids long. CDR3 nucleotides: TGTGCCAGCACTACGCGCTTTGCAACTAATGAAAAACTGTTTTTT. This sequence encodes CASTTRFATNEKLFF.

The V gene is TRBV18, the J gene TRBJ2-1, with D uncertain. Per the germline V gene, CDR1 is KGHSH and CDR2 is LQKENI. There are 13 residues in the CDR3. Between the trimmed V and J ends, which lost 4 bases and 5 bases, there was a span of 9 bases. The chain's CDR3 is CASSLSRNNEQFF. The CDR3 DNA is TGTGCCAGCTCACTAAGTAGAAACAATGAGCAGTTCTTC.

This chain joins TRBV12-1 and TRBJ2-4; the D call TRBD1 from the table was never checked on the DNA. TRBV12-1 is flagged as a pseudogene. The CDR3 has 15 amino acids. The CDR3 nucleotides read TGTGCCAACGACCGGCAGGGGCGGGCCAAAAACATTCAGTACTTC. Protein: CANDRQGRAKNIQYF.

In its sample, this clone was seen once. The V gene is TRBV10-3, the J gene TRBJ2-7; TRBD2 is a possible D gene (5 bases). Germline CDR1 and CDR2: ENHRY and SYGVKD. The V and J ends lost 6 bases and 2 bases respectively, with 11 bases between them. CDR3 length: 13 residues. CDR3 protein: CAISAPGTYEQYF. The CDR3 nucleotides are TGTGCCATCAGCGCCCCCGGGACCTACGAGCAGTACTTC.

The genes are TRBV10-3 and TRBJ2-7; 7 bases line up with TRBD2. Germline CDR1 and CDR2: ENHRY and SYGVKD. Germline trimming cut 10 bases from V and 7 bases from J; bases unmatched to any gene: 16. The CDR3 has 14 residues. CDR3 in DNA: TGTGCCACCGAGAGCGGGACTACCCTGGGGGAGCAGTACTTC. Amino acid sequence: CATESGTTLGEQYF.

This clone has a single count. DNA for the CDR3: TGTGCCAGCAGCCCCCGGGGGGGCGGGCAGCCCCAGCATTTT. Amino acid sequence: CASSPRGGGQPQHF. The rearrangement uses TRBV6-5 and TRBJ1-5; D is perhaps TRBD1 (6 bases). Trimming stripped 6 bases from V and 7 bases from J, with 16 bases between. The CDR3 has 14 residues. Germline lookup yields CDR1 MNHEY and CDR2 SVGAGI.

The rearrangement joins TRBV7-8 to TRBJ1-4; the match to TRBD1 covers 10 bases. Looked up from germline, CDR1 is SGHVS and CDR2 is FQNEAQ. Trimming removed 5 bases from V and 7 bases from J; junction bases left unmatched: 13. The CDR3 sequence is 17 residues long. Here the CDR3 DNA reads TGTGCCAGCAGCCCGCTCGCCGGGACAGGGGTTCGTGAAAAACTGTTTTTT. As protein: CASSPLAGTGVREKLFF. The full variable domain, completed using reference TRBV7-8 and TRBJ1-4, is GAGVSQSPRYKVAKRGQDVALRCDPISGHVSLFWYQQALGQGPEFLTYFQNEAQLDKSGLPSDRFFAERPEGSVSTLKIQRTQQEDSAVYLCASSPLAGTGVREKLFFGSGTQLSVL.

This chain joins TRBV11-2 and TRBJ2-7; 7 positions match TRBD1. Trimming removed 0 bases from V and 3 bases from J; junction bases left unmatched: 5. CDR3 length: 15 amino acids. Germline V gives CDR1 SGHAT, CDR2 FQNNGV. CDR3 sequence reads: CASSLEGDRYYEQYF. The CDR3 DNA sequence: TGTGCCAGCAGCTTAGAAGGGGACAGATACTACGAGCAGTACTTC.

The chain links TRBV5-5 to TRBJ2-4, with TRBD1 matching 11 bases. Germline V gene lookup returns CDR1 SGHKS and CDR2 YYEKEE (reference sequence). This CDR3 is 17 amino acids long. Germline trimming cut 6 bases from V and 5 bases from J; bases unmatched to any gene: 13. Written as DNA, the CDR3 is TGTGCCAGCACCCGTGGCCTTGGGGACAGGGGGGAAAACATTCAGTACTTC. It codes for CASTRGLGDRGENIQYF.

The rearrangement links TRBV9 to TRBJ2-7; 11 bases are shared with TRBD2. This CDR3 contains 15 residues. CDR1 and CDR2 from the germline V gene are SGDLS and YYNGEE. V gave up 2 bases and J gave up 3 bases; unmatched junction bases: 4. CDR3 residues: CASSVLAGGIYEQYF. The CDR3 DNA follows: TGTGCCAGCAGCGTGTTAGCGGGGGGGATCTACGAGCAGTACTTC.

The V call is TRBV19, the J call TRBJ1-1; 7 bases align to TRBD1. Germline V CDR1 and CDR2: LNHDA, SQIVND (reference sequence). Losses at the gene ends were 5 bases for V and 12 bases for J; bases not matched to a gene: 12. This CDR3 has 13 residues. The CDR3 DNA is TGTGCCAGTAGTCCCAGGTCGACAGGGAGAACTTTCTTT. Translating gives CASSPRSTGRTFF.

This sequence joins TRBV19 and TRBJ1-1, with D tentatively TRBD1 (5 bases). Germline CDR1 LNHDA, CDR2 SQIVND (reference sequence). Between the trimmed V and J ends, which lost 11 bases and 1 base, there was a span of 14 bases. The CDR3 runs to 13 residues. The CDR3 here is CASQRRGNTEAFF. The CDR3 DNA reads TGTGCCTCCCAACGGAGGGGGAACACTGAAGCTTTCTTT.